The clone carrying this T cell receptor (beta chain) was observed at least ten times. This specimen belongs to a study of neurological immune-mediated disorders. The cDNA was generated by 5'RACE with 10-nucleotide random UMIs. TCRdb itself ran the 5' RACE reads through MiXCR, one entry per CDR3 protein. The data hold tens of thousands of distinct CDR3 sequences, with around 10% observed a single time. Described time point: technical triplicate 1. This CDR3 is 14 amino acids long. With 3 bases removed from V and 4 bases from J, the gap between germline ends came to 13 bases. Material: PBMCs. The receptor was isolated from a man aged 55-75 years with HTLV-1-associated myelopathy (HAM/TSP). The chain employs TRBV12-3 or TRBV12-4 and TRBJ2-7; tentative D call: TRBD1 (6 bases). The CDR3 here is CASSLFTGPYEQYF. The DNA for the CDR3 is TGTGCCAGCAGTTTGTTTACAGGGCCATACGAGCAGTACTTC.